These T cell receptor beta chains were read from a single sample in a study of shared clonotypes between healthy human individuals. Here immunoSEQ multiplex PCR was the method, and the copy in TCRdb shows in-frame clones only, minus some. Seen here are 2 million to 3 million clones, 80% to 95% observed once, and the top ten hold 0.35% to 0.45%. The sequencing input was naive CD4+ T cells from PBMCs. The source is a man younger than 35 in good health. Some clones in this sample may be carry-over from other donors' samples. Each CDR3 is given with its conserved first and last residue. Fields, in order: V gene, clone size, J gene, D gene, CDR3 DNA, CDR3 protein. A D gene is named only where the DNA matches it firmly. A clone size is listed for some rows: how often the clone was seen (once, few, many), or a class if it is expanded.

v_call: TRBV14; clone_size: .; j_call: TRBJ2-1; d_call: .; cdr3_nt: TGTGCCAGCAGCCAAGCCAATGAGCAGTTCTTC; cdr3_aa: CASSQANEQFF
v_call: TRBV4-1; clone_size: .; j_call: TRBJ2-5; d_call: .; cdr3_nt: TGCGCCAGCAGCCAAGGACGGGTTATATCCAAAGAGACCCAGTACTTC; cdr3_aa: CASSQGRVISKETQYF
v_call: TRBV19; clone_size: .; j_call: TRBJ2-3; d_call: TRBD1; cdr3_nt: TGTGCCAGTACCACTGGGACAGCTGATACGCAGTATTTT; cdr3_aa: CASTTGTADTQYF
v_call: TRBV4-1; clone_size: .; j_call: TRBJ2-1; d_call: TRBD2; cdr3_nt: TGCGCCAGCAGCCCCCAATTCCCGGGAGGGAACAATGAGCAGTTCTTC; cdr3_aa: CASSPQFPGGNNEQFF
v_call: TRBV28; clone_size: few; j_call: TRBJ1-1; d_call: .; cdr3_nt: TGTGCCAGCAGCCTACTCAGTCGAGGGAACACTGAAGCTTTCTTT; cdr3_aa: CASSLLSRGNTEAFF
v_call: TRBV18; clone_size: .; j_call: TRBJ2-7; d_call: .; cdr3_nt: TGTGCCAGCTCACCCAACCAAGAGACAGAGGGGTACTTC; cdr3_aa: CASSPNQETEGYF
v_call: TRBV19; clone_size: once; j_call: TRBJ1-4; d_call: TRBD1; cdr3_nt: TGTGCCAGTAGTACGCGACAGGGGGCGAATGAAAAACTGTTTTTT; cdr3_aa: CASSTRQGANEKLFF
v_call: TRBV28; clone_size: few; j_call: TRBJ1-5; d_call: .; cdr3_nt: TGTGCCAGCAGTGCGGGGGGTCAGCCCCAGCATTTT; cdr3_aa: CASSAGGQPQHF
v_call: TRBV29-1; clone_size: .; j_call: TRBJ2-6; d_call: .; cdr3_nt: TGCAGCGTTGAGTTCCACTCTGGGGCCAACGTCCTGACTTTC; cdr3_aa: CSVEFHSGANVLTF
v_call: TRBV27; clone_size: .; j_call: TRBJ1-5; d_call: .; cdr3_nt: TGTGCCAGCAGTCCCCAAAATAGCAATCAGCCCCAGCATTTT; cdr3_aa: CASSPQNSNQPQHF
v_call: TRBV5-1; clone_size: few; j_call: TRBJ2-5; d_call: .; cdr3_nt: TGCGCCAGCAGCTATTACAGGGGAGGTCAAGAGACCCAGTACTTC; cdr3_aa: CASSYYRGGQETQYF
v_call: TRBV7-9; clone_size: .; j_call: TRBJ2-1; d_call: .; cdr3_nt: TGTGCCAGCAGCTCAAGCCTAATTAGCGCCGATGAGCAGTTCTTC; cdr3_aa: CASSSSLISADEQFF
v_call: TRBV6-5; clone_size: .; j_call: TRBJ1-1; d_call: TRBD1; cdr3_nt: TGTGCCAGCAGGGGTGCGACGGGACAGGCTGAAGCTTTCTTT; cdr3_aa: CASRGATGQAEAFF
v_call: TRBV19; clone_size: few; j_call: TRBJ1-1; d_call: .; cdr3_nt: TGTGCCAGTAGTGTGGGAACAGGGTATTCTGAAGCTTTCTTT; cdr3_aa: CASSVGTGYSEAFF
v_call: TRBV4-3; clone_size: once; j_call: TRBJ1-5; d_call: .; cdr3_nt: TGCGCCAGCAGCCAAGATCTGGGTAGTAGCAATCAGCCCCAGCATTTT; cdr3_aa: CASSQDLGSSNQPQHF
v_call: TRBV18; clone_size: .; j_call: TRBJ1-4; d_call: TRBD1; cdr3_nt: TGTGCCAGCTCCGACAGGGCAAGGGAAAAACTGTTTTTT; cdr3_aa: CASSDRAREKLFF
v_call: TRBV27; clone_size: .; j_call: TRBJ2-1; d_call: .; cdr3_nt: TGTGCCAGCAGTCCCTCCCCCGGACTTGGTGAGCAGTTCTTC; cdr3_aa: CASSPSPGLGEQFF
v_call: TRBV7-2; clone_size: .; j_call: TRBJ1-3; d_call: .; cdr3_nt: TGTGCCAGCAGCGGACGCCGCTCTGGAAACACCATATATTTT; cdr3_aa: CASSGRRSGNTIYF
v_call: TRBV19; clone_size: few; j_call: TRBJ1-1; d_call: .; cdr3_nt: TGTGCCAGCCGGAGGGCGGGGGGCGGCACTGAAGCTTTCTTT; cdr3_aa: CASRRAGGGTEAFF
v_call: TRBV4-1; clone_size: .; j_call: TRBJ2-6; d_call: TRBD1; cdr3_nt: TGCGCCAGCAGCCAAGGGGGACAGAGCCGACTGAAGTCTGGGGCCAACGTCCTGACTTTC; cdr3_aa: CASSQGGQSRLKSGANVLTF
v_call: TRBV6-1; clone_size: .; j_call: TRBJ2-2; d_call: .; cdr3_nt: TGTGCCAGCAGCAATTTCGGGACCGGGGAGCTGTTTTTT; cdr3_aa: CASSNFGTGELFF
v_call: TRBV5-1; clone_size: .; j_call: TRBJ2-2; d_call: TRBD2; cdr3_nt: TGCGCCAGCAGCGGGACCGGACTAGCGGGAGTCTTCGGGGAGCTGTTTTTT; cdr3_aa: CASSGTGLAGVFGELFF
v_call: TRBV11-2; clone_size: .; j_call: TRBJ2-7; d_call: .; cdr3_nt: TGTGCCAGCAGCTTAGCCCGTGGGGTAGCAACTTCCTACGAGCAGTACTTC; cdr3_aa: CASSLARGVATSYEQYF
v_call: TRBV5-1; clone_size: .; j_call: TRBJ2-1; d_call: .; cdr3_nt: TGCGCCAGCGGAGCGGAGTTGGGGGCAGAGCAGTTCTTC; cdr3_aa: CASGAELGAEQFF
v_call: TRBV28; clone_size: .; j_call: TRBJ2-1; d_call: .; cdr3_nt: TGTGCCAGCAGTTTATACGTAAGGGGTAATGAGCAGTTCTTC; cdr3_aa: CASSLYVRGNEQFF
v_call: TRBV12-1; clone_size: few; j_call: TRBJ1-5; d_call: .; cdr3_nt: TGTGCCAGCAGCCCGGGGAATAGCAATCAGCCCCAGCATTTT; cdr3_aa: CASSPGNSNQPQHF
v_call: TRBV6-5; clone_size: .; j_call: TRBJ1-1; d_call: .; cdr3_nt: TGTGCCAGCAGTTCCTACAACAGGGTTGACACTGAAGCTTTCTTT; cdr3_aa: CASSSYNRVDTEAFF
v_call: TRBV7-9; clone_size: .; j_call: TRBJ2-7; d_call: .; cdr3_nt: TGTGCCAGCAACGAACGGGCAGGGGCTGACGAGCAGTACTTC; cdr3_aa: CASNERAGADEQYF
v_call: TRBV5-1; clone_size: .; j_call: TRBJ1-1; d_call: .; cdr3_nt: TGCGCCAGCAGCTTGGTAGGTTTTGATTCCGCGGAAGCTTTCTTT; cdr3_aa: CASSLVGFDSAEAFF
v_call: TRBV19; clone_size: .; j_call: TRBJ2-1; d_call: TRBD2; cdr3_nt: TGTGCCAGTAGTATCTTCCCTAGCGGGAGTTCCTACAATGAGCAGTTCTTC; cdr3_aa: CASSIFPSGSSYNEQFF
v_call: TRBV6-1; clone_size: .; j_call: TRBJ2-7; d_call: TRBD1; cdr3_nt: TGTGCCAGCAGTGAACCTAGGGACAGGGAAACCTACGAGCAGTACTTC; cdr3_aa: CASSEPRDRETYEQYF
v_call: TRBV6-6; clone_size: .; j_call: TRBJ2-7; d_call: .; cdr3_nt: TGTGCCAGCAGTTACTCAAGCTCCTACGAGCAGTACTTC; cdr3_aa: CASSYSSSYEQYF
v_call: TRBV7-7; clone_size: .; j_call: TRBJ2-1; d_call: .; cdr3_nt: TGTGCCAGCATCCCAATTGAGGACGGGTGGGGTGAGCAGTTCTTC; cdr3_aa: CASIPIEDGWGEQFF
v_call: TRBV18; clone_size: .; j_call: TRBJ2-1; d_call: TRBD2; cdr3_nt: TGTGCCAGCTCACCATGGCGGGAGGCCTACAATGAGCAGTTCTTC; cdr3_aa: CASSPWREAYNEQFF
v_call: TRBV2; clone_size: .; j_call: TRBJ2-3; d_call: .; cdr3_nt: TGTGCCAGCAGTGTTAAAAGGGAGTGGAACAGTCCAGCGGATACTCACACAGATACGCAGTATTTT; cdr3_aa: CASSVKREWNSPADTHTDTQYF
v_call: TRBV5-4; clone_size: .; j_call: TRBJ1-4; d_call: TRBD1; cdr3_nt: TGTGCCAGCAGCTACCCTCAGGGGGGAGGTGAAAAACTGTTTTTT; cdr3_aa: CASSYPQGGGEKLFF
v_call: TRBV29-1; clone_size: once; j_call: TRBJ2-4; d_call: .; cdr3_nt: TGCAGCGTTGACCGGCAGGGGGGCATTCAGTACTTC; cdr3_aa: CSVDRQGGIQYF
v_call: TRBV7-2; clone_size: .; j_call: TRBJ2-7; d_call: .; cdr3_nt: TGTGCCAGCAGCTTACCCTCTAGTGAGCAGTACTTC; cdr3_aa: CASSLPSSEQYF
v_call: TRBV7-2; clone_size: .; j_call: TRBJ2-7; d_call: .; cdr3_nt: TGTGCCAGCAGCTCCGCGTCGGCGGGATCCTACGAGCAGTACTTC; cdr3_aa: CASSSASAGSYEQYF
v_call: TRBV28; clone_size: .; j_call: TRBJ2-2; d_call: TRBD2; cdr3_nt: TGTGCCAGCAGTCCGACTAGCGGGAGAGTAACGGAGCTGTTTTTT; cdr3_aa: CASSPTSGRVTELFF